The 18 T cell receptor beta chains reported below all come from one sample, sequenced in a study of control samples from healthy donors and cancer patients. The method was immunoSEQ multiplex PCR; TCRdb's version includes in-frame clones alone and lacks a portion of them. The repertoire holds fewer than 200,000 clones, with 88% as singletons. Material for sequencing was blood. All receptors derive from a woman in her 30s in good health.

The count of this clone is one. V gene TRBV28 combines with J gene TRBJ2-7, with D unclear. This CDR3 is built from 11 residues. Trimming pared 4 bases from V and 2 bases from J, leaving 3 bases between. Germline loops: CDR1 MDHEN, CDR2 SYDVKM. The CDR3 is CASSSAYEQYF. The CDR3, as DNA: TGTGCCAGCAGTTCCGCCTACGAGCAGTACTTC. Based on the CDR3 plus reference TRBV28 and TRBJ2-7, the full variable domain is DVKVTQSSRYLVKRTGEKVFLECVQDMDHENMFWYRQDPGLGLRLIYFSYDVKMKEKGDIPEGYSVSREKKERFSLILESASTNQTSMYLCASSSAYEQYFGPGTRLTVT.

The chain combines TRBV9 with TRBJ1-4, with TRBD1 identical over 7 bases. J gave up 0 bases and V 3 bases, and 2 bases lay outside the gene matches. CDR1 is SGDLS, CDR2 YYNGEE, per germline. The CDR3 contains 15 residues. CDR3 in DNA: TGTGCCAGCAGCGCCCAGGGGGCAACTAATGAAAAACTGTTTTTT. Protein product: CASSAQGATNEKLFF.

The CDR3 sequence: CASSHPSGGGAGELFF. The CDR3 region has the DNA TGTGCCAGCAGCCACCCTAGCGGGGGGGGCGCCGGGGAGCTGTTTTTT. The chain is built from TRBV5-4 and TRBJ2-2; TRBD2 matches at 12 bases. The CDR3 contains 16 residues. Germline loops: CDR1 SGHNT, CDR2 YYREEE (reference sequence). After removal of 4 bases from V and 6 bases from J, the junction contained 7 bases not matched to a gene. The full variable domain, its missing parts supplied by reference TRBV5-4 and TRBJ2-2, is ETGVTQSPTHLIKTRGQQVTLRCSSQSGHNTVSWYQQALGQGPQFIFQYYREEENGRGNFPPRFSGLQFPNYSSELNVNALELDDSALYLCASSHPSGGGAGELFFGEGSRLTVL.

The CDR3 protein is CASSALMTVTDTQYF. CDR3 in DNA: TGTGCCAGCAGCGCCCTTATGACAGTTACAGATACGCAGTATTTT. This sequence joins TRBV2 and TRBJ2-3; D possibly corresponds to TRBD1 (5 bases). V was clipped by 6 bases and J by 3 bases, with 16 bases between them. The CDR3 loop spans 15 amino acids. Germline V gene data show CDR1 as SNHLY and CDR2 as FYNNEI.

The J gene is TRBJ2-3, the V gene TRBV28, with 8 positions matching TRBD1. Trimming took 9 bases from V and 2 from J; bases not matched to a gene: 16. This CDR3 is 17 amino acids long. CDR1 and CDR2 (germline): MDHEN, SYDVKM. Here the CDR3 DNA reads TGTGCCAGTTTAACCCTACTAGGCAGGGGGCTCACAGATACGCAGTATTTT. Encoded protein: CASLTLLGRGLTDTQYF.

The V and J genes are TRBV11-3 and TRBJ2-3; perhaps TRBD1 as D (6 bases). V lost 3 bases and J 0 bases, leaving 10 bases between the germline ends. The CDR3 has 15 residues. The V gene's germline CDR1 is SGHNT and CDR2 YENEEA. In DNA, the CDR3 is TGTGCCAGCAGCTTGAGGGGGATCAGCACAGATACGCAGTATTTT. It codes for CASSLRGISTDTQYF. The whole variable domain, filled in from reference TRBV11-3 and TRBJ2-3, reads EAGVVQSPRYKIIEKKQPVAFWCNPISGHNTLYWYLQNLGQGPELLIRYENEEAVDDSQLPKDRFSAERLKGVDSTLKIQPAELGDSAVYLCASSLRGISTDTQYFGPGTRLTVL.

The chain links TRBV27 to TRBJ2-2; no definite D call. The CDR3 spans 15 residues. Germline lookup yields CDR1 MNHEY and CDR2 SMNVEV (reference sequence). V was cut by 0 bases and J by 6 bases, with 11 bases left in between. CDR3 bases: TGTGCCAGCAGTTTATCGATAATTTGGCCCGGGGAGCTGTTTTTT. Its translation: CASSLSIIWPGELFF.

V and J are TRBV5-1 and TRBJ2-2; D is uncertain. The CDR3 is 13 amino acids. The V gene lost 3 bases and the J gene lost 6 bases, with 9 bases spanning the gap. Germline lookup yields CDR1 SGHRS and CDR2 YFSETQ. The CDR3 coding sequence is TGCGCCAGCAGCTGGGCGCCTGCCGGGGAGCTGTTTTTT. Its protein product is CASSWAPAGELFF.

The chain joins TRBV5-1 to TRBJ2-2; the D is unclear. The CDR3 length is 14 residues. The germline CDR1 and CDR2 sequences are SGHRS and YFSETQ. V was cut by 0 bases and J by 6 bases, with 9 bases left in between. As DNA, the CDR3 is TGCGCCAGCAGCTTGGCCGGATATGCCGGGGAGCTGTTTTTT. Its translation is CASSLAGYAGELFF.

V and J are TRBV4-1 and TRBJ1-5, with D possibly TRBD1 on 6 matching bases. V dropped 6 bases and J dropped 1 base, with 22 bases sitting between them. This CDR3 has 18 residues. Germline V gives CDR1 MGHRA, CDR2 YSYEKL. The CDR3 protein is CASSRGTIWGESNQPQHF. In nucleotides, the CDR3 is TGCGCCAGCAGTCGAGGGACAATCTGGGGGGAAAGCAATCAGCCCCAGCATTTT.

The chain employs TRBV19 and TRBJ1-3; D is uncertain. Germline V lookup: CDR1 LNHDA, CDR2 SQIVND (reference sequence). V lost 7 bases to trimming and J lost 2 bases, with 12 bases between them. CDR3 size: 14 residues. The CDR3 region is CASNLLGPGNTIYF. DNA for the CDR3: TGTGCCAGTAACCTCCTGGGCCCTGGAAACACCATATATTTT.

V is TRBV12-2 and J is TRBJ2-3; TRBD2 is the table's D call and was not checked against the DNA. TRBV12-2 is a listed pseudogene. This CDR3 has 17 residues. CDR3 DNA sequence: TGTGCAAGTCGCTTAGCGGAGGGTCCGAGAAGCACAGATACGCAGTATTTT. It translates to CASRLAEGPRSTDTQYF.

The gene calls are TRBV30 and TRBJ1-2; no clear D. Germline V gives CDR1 GTSNPN, CDR2 SVGIG (reference sequence). Trimming stripped 3 bases from V and 2 bases from J, with 1 base between. The CDR3 spans 10 residues. DNA for the CDR3: TGTGCCTGGAGGAACTATGGCTACACCTTC. The encoded protein is CAWRNYGYTF. Together with reference TRBV30 and TRBJ1-2, the CDR3 gives the full variable domain: SQTIHQWPATLVQPVGSPLSLECTVEGTSNPNLYWYRQAAGRGLQLLFYSVGIGQISSEVPQNLSASRPQDRQFILSSKKLLLSDSGFYLCAWRNYGYTFGSGTRLTVV.

Note on this clone: This specimen includes other DNA sequences encoding the same CDR3. The chain has TRBV7-9 and TRBJ1-1, with a possible D match to TRBD1 (5 bases). Germline CDR1 is SEHNR and CDR2 is FQNEAQ (reference sequence). This CDR3 is built from 14 residues. Between the trimmed V and J ends, which lost 0 bases and 1 base, there was a span of 6 bases. The CDR3 nucleotides read TGTGCCAGCAGCTTAGCTGGGGGGAACACTGAAGCTTTCTTT. This sequence encodes CASSLAGGNTEAFF.

The chain has TRBV4-1 and TRBJ1-1; tentative D call: TRBD1 (5 bases). Germline CDR1 MGHRA, CDR2 YSYEKL. V gave up 4 bases and J gave up 1 base, with 19 bases separating them. The CDR3 has 17 amino acids. The DNA for the CDR3 is TGCGCCAGCAGCCCGATTTTAACCCGGGACGGGAACACTGAAGCTTTCTTT. This encodes CASSPILTRDGNTEAFF.

This clone was observed a few times. The chain joins TRBV12-3 or TRBV12-4 to TRBJ1-6; tentatively, D is TRBD1 (5 bases). This CDR3 has 13 residues. Trimming took 6 bases from V and 9 from J, leaving 12 bases between them. The CDR3 spells CASREGLPSPLHF. In DNA, the CDR3 is TGTGCCAGCAGAGAGGGGTTACCTTCACCCCTCCACTTT.

The genes are TRBV7-8 and TRBJ2-1, with D uncertain. The germline V gene has CDR1 SGHVS and CDR2 FQNEAQ. There are 15 residues in the CDR3. V was trimmed by 4 bases and J by 9 bases, leaving 19 bases between them. The CDR3 protein is CASSSPIRTPSEQFF. The CDR3 region has the DNA TGTGCCAGCAGCTCCCCGATTCGGACCCCGAGTGAGCAGTTCTTC.

The chain couples TRBV6-6 to TRBJ2-1; D gene uncertain. The CDR3 is 13 amino acids. Germline V gene lookup returns CDR1 MNHNY and CDR2 SVGAGI (reference sequence). V was pared by 7 bases and J by 6 bases, with 13 bases between. The CDR3 bases are TGTGCCAGCAATCGGCGGCACCCCAATGAGCAGTTCTTC. Its protein is CASNRRHPNEQFF.